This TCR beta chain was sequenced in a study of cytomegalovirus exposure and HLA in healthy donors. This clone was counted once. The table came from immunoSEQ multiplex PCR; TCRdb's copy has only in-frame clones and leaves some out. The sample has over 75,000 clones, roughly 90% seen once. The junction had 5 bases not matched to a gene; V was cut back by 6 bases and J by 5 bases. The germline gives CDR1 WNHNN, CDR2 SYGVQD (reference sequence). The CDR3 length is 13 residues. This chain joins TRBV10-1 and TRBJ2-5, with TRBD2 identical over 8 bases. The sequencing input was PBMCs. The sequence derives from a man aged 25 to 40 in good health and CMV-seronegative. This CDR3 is CASSSSGSETQYF. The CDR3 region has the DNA TGCGCCAGCAGCTCGAGCGGGAGCGAGACCCAGTACTTC.